Listed here is a single T cell receptor (beta chain). What it binds is unknown. The sample comes from a study of shared clonotypes between healthy human individuals. Study results and caveats: Measured sharing among donors was expected to vary with sequencing depth. Among the subsets, naive ones generally showed larger estimated richness than memory ones.

Trimming removed 6 bases from V and 2 bases from J, with 10 bases in between. The CDR3 has 13 amino acids. Germline CDR1 KGHSH, CDR2 LQKENI. Sequenced by immunoSEQ multiplex PCR; TCRdb stores in-frame clones only, minus some. The table has hundreds of thousands of clones, less than 98% seen once. CD4+ cells were split into CD45RA+ naive and CD45RA-negative memory subsets. The receptor comes from a woman under 40 in good health. The sequenced material came from naive CD4+ T cells sorted from blood. Indicated subset: CD45RA+ positively selected. The V and J genes are TRBV18 and TRBJ1-2; no clear D gene. CDR3 sequence reads: CASSPSVNYGYTF. CDR3 nucleotide sequence: TGTGCCAGCTCTCCCTCGGTGAACTATGGCTACACCTTC.